These 28 T cell receptor beta chains came from one sample sequenced in a study of identical twins. TCRdb reanalysed the 5' RACE reads using MiXCR and keeps one entry per CDR3 protein. The table lists roughly 250,000 distinct CDR3 sequences, over 11% of them singletons. The sample comprised memory (CD45RO+) T cells sorted from blood. These receptors all come from a woman in her late teens or twenties in good health.

This clonotype came up a few times. The gene calls are TRBV5-1 and TRBJ2-5; TRBD2 matches at 11 bases. Germline CDR1 SGHRS, CDR2 YFSETQ. V was pared by 5 bases and J by 1 base, with 7 bases of the junction left unmatched. There are 16 residues in the CDR3. In nucleotides, the CDR3 is TGCGCCAGCAGAGAGACTAGCGGGACTCGCCAAGAGACCCAGTACTTC. It specifies CASRETSGTRQETQYF.

For the CDR3, the DNA is TGTGCCAGCAGCTTAGACGGGCTAGCCAAAAACATTCAGTACTTC. Translated: CASSLDGLAKNIQYF. The chain uses TRBV7-9 and TRBJ2-4; D not certain. Germline V gene sequence: CDR1 SEHNR, CDR2 FQNEAQ (reference sequence). This CDR3 region has 15 residues. Trimming took off 1 base at V and 0 bases at J, with 7 bases between the two ends.

This chain uses TRBV3-1 with TRBJ2-5; no reliable D call. The germline gives CDR1 LGHDT, CDR2 YNNKEL (reference sequence). Trimming left V 4 bases short and J 5 bases short, with 20 bases between. The CDR3 is 16 residues long. For the CDR3, the DNA is TGTGCCAGCAGCCCACCGCTCTGGGCAGTACGGGAGACCCAGTACTTC. It encodes CASSPPLWAVRETQYF.

The chain uses TRBV11-2 and TRBJ2-3, with D perhaps matching TRBD2 (6 bases). The CDR3 is made up of 16 amino acids. Trimming removed 3 bases at V and 6 bases at J, with 19 bases between. Germline V lookup: CDR1 SGHAT, CDR2 FQNNGV. The CDR3 DNA follows: TGTGCCAGCAGCTTCGGGAGCGGGCGGGGTGTGGATACGCAGTATTTT. It specifies CASSFGSGRGVDTQYF. Supplemented by reference TRBV11-2 and TRBJ2-3, the full variable domain reads EAGVAQSPRYKIIEKRQSVAFWCNPISGHATLYWYQQILGQGPKLLIQFQNNGVVDDSQLPKDRFSAERLKGVDSTLKIQPAKLEDSAVYLCASSFGSGRGVDTQYFGPGTRLTVL.

V and J are TRBV24-1 and TRBJ2-2; 9 positions agree with TRBD1. The CDR3 runs to 17 residues. With V trimmed by 5 bases and J by 3 bases, 9 bases remained unmatched. The germline gives CDR1 KGHDR, CDR2 SFDVKD. The CDR3 spells CATSVGSGQGDTGELFF. The CDR3 DNA is TGTGCCACCAGTGTAGGATCGGGACAGGGAGACACCGGGGAGCTGTTTTTT.

This clonotype turned up a few times. The chain couples TRBV29-1 to TRBJ1-2, with D possibly TRBD1 on 6 matching bases. The length of the CDR3 is 11 residues. Germline assignment: CDR1 SQVTM and CDR2 ANQGSEA. The V and J ends lost 4 bases and 5 bases respectively, with 8 bases between them. DNA of the CDR3: TGCAGCGTTGGACAGGAATATGGCTACACCTTC. It specifies CSVGQEYGYTF.

The rearrangement links TRBV14 to TRBJ1-4, with a possible D match to TRBD1 (5 bases). V was pared by 4 bases and J by 12 bases, with 18 bases between. The CDR3 is 14 residues long. Germline CDR1 is SGHDN and CDR2 is FVKESK. DNA of the CDR3: TGTGCCAGCAGCCTTCCTACGGGGGGGTCAGAACTGTTTTTT. Protein product: CASSLPTGGSELFF.

The chain is built from TRBV20-1 and TRBJ2-1; D is undetermined. Germline CDR1 is DFQATT and CDR2 is SNEGSKA (reference sequence). V dropped 2 bases and J dropped 2 bases, with 19 bases sitting between them. This CDR3 has 17 residues. CDR3 protein: CSARRFLASTPYNEQFF. Here the CDR3 DNA reads TGCAGTGCTAGACGGTTTTTAGCCAGCACCCCCTACAATGAGCAGTTCTTC.

This rearrangement joins TRBV7-9 to TRBJ1-4, with D perhaps TRBD1 (6 bases). Trimming removed 5 bases at V and 5 bases at J, with 12 bases between. The CDR3 contains 14 residues. Germline V lookup: CDR1 SEHNR, CDR2 FQNEAQ (reference sequence). The CDR3 sequence is CASSTPTGNEKLFF. CDR3 DNA sequence: TGTGCCAGCAGCACACCAACAGGGAATGAAAAACTGTTTTTT. Full variable domain (outside the CDR3, taken from reference TRBV7-9 and TRBJ1-4): DTGVSQNPRHKITKRGQNVTFRCDPISEHNRLYWYRQTLGQGPEFLTYFQNEAQLEKSRLLSDRFSAERPKGSFSTLEIQRTEQGDSAMYLCASSTPTGNEKLFFGSGTQLSVL.

The chain joins TRBV30 to TRBJ2-3, with 7 positions matching TRBD2. The ends lost 1 base at V and 1 base at J; junction bases unmatched: 2. The CDR3 spans 14 residues. Germline V CDR1 and CDR2: GTSNPN, SVGIG (reference sequence). Here the CDR3 DNA reads TGTGCCTGGAGTGGCGGGAGCGGCACAGATACGCAGTATTTT. It encodes CAWSGGSGTDTQYF.

The chain combines TRBV9 with TRBJ1-2; D call uncertain. CDR1 and CDR2 (germline): SGDLS, YYNGEE. The V end lost 3 bases, the J end lost 3 bases, and 12 bases lay between the germline ends. The CDR3 has 14 amino acids. The CDR3 nucleotides are TGTGCCAGCAGCGGGAACATTGCCCACTATGGCTACACCTTC. Encoded protein: CASSGNIAHYGYTF.

This chain uses TRBV10-1 with TRBJ2-7, with 9 positions matching TRBD2. Trimming cost V 4 bases and J 3 bases; bases outside gene matches: 4. This CDR3 comprises 14 residues. Germline V gene lookup returns CDR1 WNHNN and CDR2 SYGVQD (reference sequence). The CDR3 region has the DNA TGCGCCAGCAGTGGACTAGCGGTAATCTACGAGCAGTACTTC. It yields the protein CASSGLAVIYEQYF.

A few counts support this clonotype. This chain uses TRBV6-1 with TRBJ2-7, with TRBD2 identical over 8 bases. This CDR3 region has 16 residues. After removal of 1 base from V and 0 bases from J, the junction contained 5 bases not matched to a gene. Looked up from germline, CDR1 is MNHNS and CDR2 is SASEGT. CDR3 region: CASSEGNSGASYEQYF. The CDR3 nucleotides are TGTGCCAGCAGTGAAGGAAATAGCGGGGCCTCCTACGAGCAGTACTTC.

The chain couples TRBV12-3 or TRBV12-4 to TRBJ2-5; 8 bases map to TRBD2. The CDR3 runs 15 residues. The V and J ends lost 7 bases and 5 bases, in that order; junction bases with no gene match: 12. The CDR3 sequence: CASTPRAGGFETQYF. For the CDR3, the DNA is TGTGCCAGCACTCCCCGGGCGGGGGGTTTCGAGACCCAGTACTTC.

The chain uses TRBV6-5 and TRBJ2-7, with 13 bases identical to TRBD2. V shed 1 base and J 1 base; nucleotides not matched to a gene: 10. The germline V gene encodes CDR1 MNHEY and CDR2 SVGAGI. The CDR3 has 19 amino acids. The CDR3 sequence is CASSYLPQGLAGVSYEQYF. The DNA for the CDR3 is TGTGCCAGCAGTTACTTGCCCCAAGGACTAGCGGGGGTATCCTACGAGCAGTACTTC.

The chain links TRBV7-2 to TRBJ2-4; TRBD2 agrees at 11 bases. The CDR3 sequence is 15 residues long. Trimming at V came to 5 bases and at J to 6 bases, leaving 6 bases not matched to a gene. Germline lookup yields CDR1 SGHTA and CDR2 FQGNSA. The CDR3 here is CASSPTSGSGNIQYF. CDR3 nucleotides: TGTGCCAGCAGCCCTACTAGCGGGAGTGGAAACATTCAGTACTTC.

This clonotype has more than one count but fewer than ten. The gene calls are TRBV9 and TRBJ2-3, with TRBD2 matching over 10 bases. Per germline, CDR1 SGDLS and CDR2 YYNGEE. After removal of 0 bases from V and 6 bases from J, the junction contained 7 bases not matched to a gene. The CDR3 length is 16 residues. The CDR3 coding sequence is TGTGCCAGCAGCGTAGGCGAGCGGGGGGGCCGGGATACGCAGTATTTT. Its translation is CASSVGERGGRDTQYF.

V usage is TRBV3-1 and J usage is TRBJ2-1; 10 bases fit TRBD2. The CDR3 spans 17 residues. The junction had 7 bases not matched to a gene; V was cut back by 3 bases and J by 2 bases. Germline assignment: CDR1 LGHDT and CDR2 YNNKEL (reference sequence). CDR3 region: CASSHQQTSGPYNEQFF. CDR3 bases: TGTGCCAGCAGCCATCAACAGACTAGCGGGCCCTACAATGAGCAGTTCTTC.

The chain links TRBV28 to TRBJ1-2; 7 nucleotides align to TRBD1. Unmatched junction bases numbered 6, after V lost 3 bases and J lost 2 bases. This CDR3 has 15 residues. Germline V gene lookup returns CDR1 MDHEN and CDR2 SYDVKM. For the CDR3, the DNA is TGTGCCAGCAGTTTCGCAGGGGGGAACAACTATGGCTACACCTTC. Translated, it gives CASSFAGGNNYGYTF.

The chain has TRBV11-2 and TRBJ1-1; 8 bases align to TRBD1. This CDR3 contains 16 residues. Germline V gene sequence: CDR1 SGHAT, CDR2 FQNNGV. J gave up 3 bases and V 5 bases, and 11 bases lay outside the gene matches. This CDR3 reads CASSPLTGDGDTEAFF. The CDR3 DNA follows: TGTGCCAGCAGCCCCCTGACAGGGGACGGTGACACTGAAGCTTTCTTT.

This clonotype was seen more than once but under ten times. The V call is TRBV29-1, the J call TRBJ2-4; the D is unclear. In germline, CDR1 is SQVTM, CDR2 ANQGSEA. The CDR3 length is 11 residues. The V and J ends lost 7 bases and 5 bases respectively, with 9 bases between them. The CDR3 bases are TGCAGCGCCCACAGACAAAACATTCAGTACTTC. It encodes CSAHRQNIQYF. Combining the CDR3 with reference TRBV29-1 and TRBJ2-4 gives the whole variable domain SAVISQKPSRDICQRGTSLTIQCQVDSQVTMMFWYRQQPGQSLTLIATANQGSEATYESGFVIDKFPISRPNLTFSTLTVSNMSPEDSSIYLCSAHRQNIQYFGAGTRLSVL.

The sample holds a few counts of this clonotype. The chain uses TRBV20-1 and TRBJ2-1; weak D call: TRBD2 (6 bases). Trimming left V 2 bases short and J 7 bases short, with 18 bases between. This CDR3 is built from 15 residues. Germline assignment: CDR1 DFQATT and CDR2 SNEGSKA (reference sequence). The CDR3 bases are TGCAGTGCTAGACTGGGACTGCTTAGTCCTAATGAGCAGTTCTTC. Protein: CSARLGLLSPNEQFF.

The chain links TRBV9 to TRBJ2-6, with 11 bases identical to TRBD1. The length of the CDR3 is 16 residues. J gave up 11 bases and V 1 base, and 8 bases lay outside the gene matches. CDR1 SGDLS and CDR2 YYNGEE come from the germline V gene. The CDR3 spells CASSVHGQGAIDVLTF. The DNA of the CDR3 is TGTGCCAGCAGCGTACACGGACAGGGGGCAATAGACGTCCTGACTTTC.

This chain joins TRBV11-3 and TRBJ1-3; TRBD1 matches at 8 bases. Trimming cost V 5 bases and J 4 bases; bases outside gene matches: 16. The germline gives CDR1 SGHNT, CDR2 YENEEA. The CDR3 has 18 residues. The chain's CDR3 is CASSLFSVQGARGNTIYF. CDR3 nucleotides: TGTGCCAGCAGCCTATTCAGTGTCCAGGGGGCGCGCGGAAACACCATATATTTT.

The chain carries TRBV6-2 or TRBV6-3 and TRBJ1-1; possibly TRBD1 for D (6 bases). The CDR3 consists of 16 residues. Trimming shortened V by 4 bases and J by 5 bases, and 20 bases separated the two germline ends. Germline V lookup: CDR1 MNHEY, CDR2 SVGEGT. The CDR3 nucleotides read TGTGCCAGCAGTTTCCAAGGGGGGATCGCGGGGACTGAAGCTTTCTTT. Protein: CASSFQGGIAGTEAFF.

The gene calls are TRBV10-3 and TRBJ2-5, with TRBD2 matching 12 bases. The germline CDR1 and CDR2 sequences are ENHRY and SYGVKD. This CDR3 spans 18 amino acids. The V segment lost 6 bases and the J segment 4 bases; nucleotides outside the gene matches: 15. The CDR3 loop is CAISHGLAGGMFGETQYF. CDR3 DNA sequence: TGTGCCATCAGCCATGGGCTAGCGGGAGGGATGTTTGGAGAGACCCAGTACTTC.

The chain couples TRBV20-1 to TRBJ2-1, with D possibly TRBD2 on 5 matching bases. Per germline, CDR1 DFQATT and CDR2 SNEGSKA (reference sequence). The CDR3 has 16 amino acids. V was cut by 1 base and J by 10 bases, with 23 bases left in between. CDR3 loop: CSARGPLTQSGGEQFF. In DNA form, the CDR3 reads TGCAGTGCTAGAGGCCCCCTCACTCAGTCGGGCGGGGAGCAGTTCTTC.

This clonotype was picked up many times. The CDR3 nucleotides are TGCAGTCTCCAGCGGCCCATCTATAATTCACCCCTCCACTTT. Protein: CSLQRPIYNSPLHF. The chain links TRBV20-1 to TRBJ1-6, with no clear D. The CDR3 totals 14 residues. V lost 8 bases to trimming and J lost 3 bases, with 14 bases between them. Germline V gene data show CDR1 as DFQATT and CDR2 as SNEGSKA (reference sequence).